The next 28 T cell receptor beta chains were all read from a single sample in a study of T cells in tuberculosis (dated by TCRdb to the late 2010s). Libraries were made using the immunoSEQ multiplex PCR assay. Imported from immuneACCESS, the table was reduced by TCRdb to in-frame sequences with V and J called. These copies leave out some clones; in studies compared against another copy, an unresolved V gene accounts for under half, and the cause of the remainder is not known. This sample lists 30,000 to 40,000 clones; approximately 93% were detected once. The ten largest make up less than 5% of the sample. The time point label here, explained by the study, means: new active TB diagnosis, blood taken before or within 7 days of starting treatment. The material sequenced was PBMCs, taken at tuberculosis diagnosis. Every receptor here comes from an adult with tuberculosis.

This clone came up once. The genes are TRBV9 and TRBJ1-2; a possible D gene is TRBD1 (5 bases). From germline, CDR1 is SGDLS and CDR2 YYNGEE. The ends were cut back, 0 bases at V and 11 bases at J, with 14 bases in the middle. This CDR3 is 13 amino acids long. CDR3 sequence (DNA): TGTGCCAGCAGCGTAGGGTGGGGCGCGTGGTACACCTTC. Its translation: CASSVGWGAWYTF.

This chain links TRBV4-3 with TRBJ2-7; TRBD2 matches at 8 bases. Unmatched junction bases numbered 2, after V lost 1 base and J lost 0 bases. The germline gives CDR1 LGHNA, CDR2 YSLEER. This CDR3 has 15 residues. In DNA form, the CDR3 reads TGCGCCAGCAGCCAAGGGGCGGGGGGCTCCTACGAGCAGTACTTC. Translation gives CASSQGAGGSYEQYF.

The chain carries TRBV11-2 and TRBJ2-3, with unresolved D. This CDR3 contains 14 residues. Trimming shortened V by 3 bases and J by 1 base, and 8 bases separated the two germline ends. Germline-derived CDR1 and CDR2 are SGHAT and FQNNGV. In DNA, the CDR3 is TGTGCCAGCAGCTTTCGGGTCGGCACAGATACGCAGTATTTT. Amino acids: CASSFRVGTDTQYF.

The chain uses TRBV4-3 and TRBJ2-7; a possible D gene is TRBD1 (5 bases). The CDR3 has 15 residues. Trimming stripped 1 base from V and 3 bases from J, with 13 bases between. Germline CDR1 is LGHNA and CDR2 is YSLEER. CDR3: CASSQVQGQVYEQYF. The DNA for the CDR3 is TGCGCCAGCAGCCAAGTGCAGGGTCAGGTCTACGAGCAGTACTTC.

V usage is TRBV19 and J usage is TRBJ2-2; 8 positions agree with TRBD2. J gave up 7 bases and V 3 bases, and 7 bases lay outside the gene matches. Germline V CDR1 and CDR2: LNHDA, SQIVND (reference sequence). The CDR3 runs 15 residues. The CDR3 loop reads CASSIGGGSGGELFF. CDR3 nucleotide sequence: TGTGCCAGTAGTATTGGCGGGGGGAGTGGCGGGGAGCTGTTTTTT.

V and J are TRBV30 and TRBJ1-5, with D possibly TRBD1 on 5 matching bases. V lost 1 base and J lost 5, with 9 bases in between. The CDR3 has 13 residues. Germline CDR1 is GTSNPN and CDR2 is SVGIG (reference sequence). Here the CDR3 reads CAWSEQGYQPQHF. The CDR3 DNA is TGTGCCTGGAGTGAGCAGGGATATCAGCCCCAGCATTTT.

This chain joins TRBV19 and TRBJ2-2, with 10 nucleotides matching TRBD1. This CDR3 has 21 residues. Germline CDR1 and CDR2: LNHDA and SQIVND (reference sequence). Trimming removed 5 bases from V and 0 bases from J; junction bases left unmatched: 18. CDR3 in DNA: TGTGCCAGTAGTCGAACCCCGCGGGACAGGGGATCCATTACGAACACCGGGGAGCTGTTTTTT. Translating gives CASSRTPRDRGSITNTGELFF.

A single count supports this clone. The genes are TRBV18 and TRBJ1-6, with TRBD1 matching over 7 bases. With 5 bases clipped from V and 9 bases from J, the junction kept 10 bases outside the gene matches. Germline CDR1 and CDR2: KGHSH and LQKENI. This CDR3 contains 15 residues. The CDR3 DNA reads TGTGCCAGCTCATCACAGGGGCAGAAAGGTTCACCCCTCCACTTT. Its translation: CASSSQGQKGSPLHF.

This clone was recorded a few times. The chain combines TRBV2 with TRBJ1-1; D call uncertain. Trimming stripped 1 base from V and 1 base from J, with 4 bases between. The CDR3 consists of 13 residues. Germline V lookup: CDR1 SNHLY, CDR2 FYNNEI. The CDR3: CASSEGGNTEAFF. The CDR3 DNA reads as TGTGCCAGCAGTGAAGGCGGGAACACTGAAGCTTTCTTT.

This chain connects TRBV12-5 to TRBJ1-1; D uncertain. In germline, CDR1 is LGHNT, CDR2 FRNRAP. The V gene lost 7 bases and the J gene lost 5 bases, with 14 bases spanning the gap. The CDR3 runs to 13 residues. The chain's CDR3 is CASALDPRTEAFF. CDR3 coding DNA: TGTGCTAGTGCCCTAGACCCCCGGACTGAAGCTTTCTTT.

The rearrangement joins TRBV9 to TRBJ2-5; the D gene is possibly TRBD2 (5 bases). Germline V lookup: CDR1 SGDLS, CDR2 YYNGEE. The CDR3 contains 12 residues. The V gene lost 4 bases and the J gene lost 2 bases, with 6 bases spanning the gap. CDR3 bases: TGTGCCAGCAGCCCGGGACAAGAGACCCAGTACTTC. This sequence encodes CASSPGQETQYF.

The chain uses TRBV21-1 and TRBJ1-6. TRBV21-1 is labeled a pseudogene. The CDR3 runs 18 residues. The CDR3 DNA follows: TGTGCCAGCAGCAAAGGCCCGTGGAGGGCACCCTATAATTCACCCCTCCACTTT. This gives the protein CASSKGPWRAPYNSPLHF.

The chain combines TRBV6-6 with TRBJ1-2; the D gene is possibly TRBD1 (5 bases). The germline V gene encodes CDR1 MNHNY and CDR2 SVGAGI (reference sequence). The V end was cut by 2 bases, the J end by 2 bases, with 12 bases between. The CDR3 contains 15 residues. The CDR3 sequence: CASSYIPGLNYGYTF. DNA of the CDR3: TGTGCCAGCAGTTACATCCCAGGGTTGAACTATGGCTACACCTTC.

Written as DNA, the CDR3 is TGTGCCATCAGGGGGGACAGGTACACTGAAGCTTTCTTT. Translating gives CAIRGDRYTEAFF. The rearrangement uses TRBV10-3 and TRBJ1-1; TRBD1 matches 8 bases. The CDR3 length is 13 residues. V shed 6 bases, J shed 3 bases, and the junction held 3 bases outside the gene matches. Per the germline V gene, CDR1 is ENHRY and CDR2 is SYGVKD.

In this sample, this clone turned up once. This rearrangement joins TRBV11-3 to TRBJ1-1; D not certain. V was pared by 2 bases and J by 1 base, with 5 bases between. The germline CDR1 and CDR2 sequences are SGHNT and YENEEA. The CDR3 spans 13 residues. Here the CDR3 reads CASSLLWNTEAFF. The CDR3 DNA reads as TGTGCCAGCAGCTTACTGTGGAACACTGAAGCTTTCTTT. Using reference TRBV11-3 and TRBJ1-1 for the parts outside the CDR3, the full variable domain is EAGVVQSPRYKIIEKKQPVAFWCNPISGHNTLYWYLQNLGQGPELLIRYENEEAVDDSQLPKDRFSAERLKGVDSTLKIQPAELGDSAVYLCASSLLWNTEAFFGQGTRLTVV.

This clone was recorded once. V is TRBV4-2 and J is TRBJ1-1, with D unclear. The CDR3 contains 13 residues. The V gene lost 0 bases and the J gene lost 6 bases, with 8 bases spanning the gap. From germline, CDR1 is LGHNA and CDR2 YNFKEQ. The CDR3 DNA is TGTGCCAGCAGCCAAGATGGGCTTTCTGAAGCTTTCTTT. It specifies CASSQDGLSEAFF.

This chain joins TRBV11-2 and TRBJ2-5; 11 nucleotides line up with TRBD2. V dropped 4 bases and J dropped 5; count of bases not matched to a gene: 6. This CDR3 is built from 15 residues. The germline gives CDR1 SGHAT, CDR2 FQNNGV. CDR3 DNA: TGTGCCAGCAGCTCCACGACTAGCGGGGAGGAGACCCAGTACTTC. Amino acid sequence: CASSSTTSGEETQYF.

The J gene is TRBJ1-4, the V gene TRBV15, with a tentative D call TRBD1 (5 bases). Germline V gives CDR1 LNHNV, CDR2 YYDKDF (reference sequence). The CDR3 totals 13 residues. V lost 3 bases to trimming and J lost 10 bases, with 12 bases between them. CDR3 bases: TGTGCCACCAGCAGGTCGACAGAGACAAAACTGTTTTTT. Amino acid sequence: CATSRSTETKLFF.

This chain connects TRBV7-2 to TRBJ1-1, with D maybe TRBD1 (5 bases). Trimming stripped 5 bases from V and 4 bases from J, with 20 bases between. Germline V lookup: CDR1 SGHTA, CDR2 FQGNSA. CDR3 size: 16 residues. CDR3 nucleotides: TGTGCCAGCAGCCTCCTCCACCAGGGTGCTTCCACTGAAGCTTTCTTT. This translates into CASSLLHQGASTEAFF.

J is TRBJ1-3 and V is TRBV30; TRBD1 aligns across 7 bases. Germline loops: CDR1 GTSNPN, CDR2 SVGIG (reference sequence). J was trimmed by 0 bases and V by 0 bases; bases with no gene match: 5. The CDR3 is 16 residues long. The CDR3 region is CAWSVRSGGSGNTIYF. As DNA, the CDR3 is TGTGCCTGGAGTGTCCGATCAGGGGGCTCTGGAAACACCATATATTTT. Together with reference TRBV30 and TRBJ1-3, the CDR3 gives the full variable domain: SQTIHQWPATLVQPVGSPLSLECTVEGTSNPNLYWYRQAAGRGLQLLFYSVGIGQISSEVPQNLSASRPQDRQFILSSKKLLLSDSGFYLCAWSVRSGGSGNTIYFGEGSWLTVV.

The chain is built from TRBV10-3 and TRBJ2-2; 14 bases match TRBD2. Germline V gene data show CDR1 as ENHRY and CDR2 as SYGVKD. V gave up 0 bases and J gave up 3 bases; unmatched junction bases: 3. The CDR3 runs 18 residues. The CDR3 here is CAISESGTSGGYTGELFF. CDR3 DNA: TGTGCCATCAGTGAGTCTGGGACTAGCGGGGGCTACACCGGGGAGCTGTTTTTT.

The chain joins TRBV5-1 to TRBJ2-3; TRBD1 might be the D (6 bases). CDR3 length: 16 amino acids. V was clipped by 5 bases and J by 4 bases, with 20 bases between them. Germline-derived CDR1 and CDR2 are SGHRS and YFSETQ. The CDR3 loop is CASRPRNRVRSDTQYF. The DNA of the CDR3 is TGCGCCAGCAGACCTAGAAACAGGGTACGGTCAGATACGCAGTATTTT.

This chain uses TRBV6-5 with TRBJ2-7; weak D call: TRBD2 (5 bases). CDR1 and CDR2 (germline): MNHEY, SVGAGI. V lost 2 bases and J lost 2, with 10 bases in between. The CDR3 extends over 14 amino acids. The CDR3 sequence: CASSYTDGTYEQYF. For the CDR3, the DNA is TGTGCCAGCAGTTACACAGACGGGACCTACGAGCAGTACTTC.

The chain couples TRBV2 to TRBJ2-3, with 10 bases that match TRBD2. The germline V gene encodes CDR1 SNHLY and CDR2 FYNNEI. The CDR3 consists of 14 residues. J lost 5 bases, V lost 8 bases, and 7 bases had no gene match. The CDR3 DNA reads as TGTGCCAGCCGGATAGCGGGGGGTGGAGATACGCAGTATTTT. Amino acid sequence: CASRIAGGGDTQYF.

In its sample, this clone was seen once. The CDR3 coding sequence is TGTGCCAGCAAGCGTGGCCAAGGAGCCTCCTACAATGAGCAGTTCTTC. It yields the protein CASKRGQGASYNEQFF. The chain employs TRBV25-1 and TRBJ2-1; D gene ambiguous. The CDR3 totals 16 residues. The V end lost 7 bases, the J end lost 0 bases, and 16 bases lay between the germline ends. Germline V CDR1 and CDR2: MGHDK, SYGVNS.

The chain joins TRBV5-6 to TRBJ1-2; 9 bases are shared with TRBD1. The CDR3 sequence is 14 residues long. The ends lost 3 bases at V and 5 bases at J; junction bases unmatched: 5. Germline CDR1 SGHDT, CDR2 YYEEEE. As DNA, the CDR3 is TGTGCCAGCAGCTCGGGACAGGGATGGTATGGCTACACCTTC. This encodes CASSSGQGWYGYTF.

The table lists this clone with a count of one. The chain couples TRBV2 to TRBJ2-7; 7 positions agree with TRBD1. Germline CDR1 is SNHLY and CDR2 is FYNNEI. CDR3 length: 14 residues. V trimming: 4 bases; J trimming: 0 bases; junction bases outside the gene matches: 3. CDR3 nucleotide sequence: TGTGCCAGCAGTGCGGGACAGCTCTCCTACGAGCAGTACTTC. Protein: CASSAGQLSYEQYF.

The chain employs TRBV10-2 and TRBJ1-2, with 7 bases aligning to TRBD1. CDR3 length equals 14 residues. Unmatched junction bases numbered 7, after V lost 6 bases and J lost 3 bases. Germline V gene sequence: CDR1 WSHSY, CDR2 SAAADI. CDR3 residues: CASRYRQGDYGYTF. DNA for the CDR3: TGCGCCAGCAGATATAGACAGGGCGACTATGGCTACACCTTC.